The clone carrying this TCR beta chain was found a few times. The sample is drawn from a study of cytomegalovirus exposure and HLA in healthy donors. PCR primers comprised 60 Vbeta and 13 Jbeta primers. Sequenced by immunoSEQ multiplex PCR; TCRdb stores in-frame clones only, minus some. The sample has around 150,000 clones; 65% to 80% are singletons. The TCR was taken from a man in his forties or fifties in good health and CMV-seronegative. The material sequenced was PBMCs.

The CDR3 nucleotides are TGTGCCAGCAGCCATATCCCCGGGGCCTACAATGAGCAGTTCTTC. Encoded protein: CASSHIPGAYNEQFF. V is TRBV7-3 and J is TRBJ2-1, with D tentatively TRBD2 (5 bases). Germline V lookup: CDR1 SGHTA, CDR2 FQGTGA. Trimming stripped 5 bases from V and 2 bases from J, with 13 bases between. This CDR3 comprises 15 residues.